Shown below are 30 T cell receptor beta chains from a single sample sequenced in a study of T-cell memory formation after mild COVID-19. TCRdb passed the 5' RACE reads through MiXCR, listing each CDR3 protein once. The profile shows 450,000 or so distinct CDR3 sequences, roughly 25% of them singletons. The material sequenced was PBMCs or a T cell subset sorted from them (not recorded which). The receptors derive from an adult woman who had mild COVID-19 (a few samples of this study predate the infection). Cell type and time point are not known.

This clonotype was observed a handful of times. In DNA, the CDR3 is TGCAGTGCCATCCCGGGACGGCTGAACACTGAAGCTTTCTTT. Translated, it gives CSAIPGRLNTEAFF. V usage is TRBV20-1 and J usage is TRBJ1-1; the D gene is possibly TRBD1 (5 bases). This CDR3 is built from 14 residues. CDR1 and CDR2 (germline): DFQATT, SNEGSKA (reference sequence). V was clipped by 6 bases and J by 0 bases, with 14 bases between them.

This sequence joins TRBV7-2 and TRBJ2-1; the match to TRBD2 covers 8 bases. The V segment lost 6 bases and the J segment 3 bases; nucleotides outside the gene matches: 10. The germline CDR1 and CDR2 sequences are SGHTA and FQGNSA. The CDR3 is made up of 16 amino acids. Written as DNA, the CDR3 is TGTGCCAGCAGACCACTCAGCGGGGGCGGCTACAATGAGCAGTTCTTC. Its protein product is CASRPLSGGGYNEQFF.

This clonotype has a handful of counts. V and J are TRBV4-2 and TRBJ2-7, with TRBD2 identical over 14 bases. This CDR3 comprises 18 residues. Losses at the gene ends were 0 bases for V and 4 bases for J; bases not matched to a gene: 8. Germline assignment: CDR1 LGHNA and CDR2 YNFKEQ. The CDR3 sequence is CASSQDQGLAGVRYEQYF. The CDR3 DNA reads TGTGCCAGCAGCCAAGATCAGGGACTAGCGGGAGTCAGGTACGAGCAGTACTTC.

This clonotype showed up just a few times. This rearrangement joins TRBV30 to TRBJ2-1; TRBD1 agrees at 8 bases. The V gene's germline CDR1 is GTSNPN and CDR2 SVGIG (reference sequence). V lost 2 bases to trimming and J lost 3 bases; unmatched junction nucleotides: 9. The CDR3 runs to 16 residues. The CDR3 DNA is TGTGCCTGGAGTCCCTTTGTTGGACAGGGCTACAATGAGCAGTTCTTC. This encodes CAWSPFVGQGYNEQFF.

The V call is TRBV29-1, the J call TRBJ1-4; TRBD1 agrees at 11 bases. With V trimmed by 7 bases and J by 4 bases, 11 bases remained unmatched. Germline V gives CDR1 SQVTM, CDR2 ANQGSEA. This CDR3 has 16 residues. CDR3 amino acids: CSARTGGAVDNEKLFF. Written as DNA, the CDR3 is TGCAGCGCCCGGACAGGGGGCGCGGTTGATAATGAAAAACTGTTTTTT.

This clonotype has a handful of counts. V gene TRBV4-1 combines with J gene TRBJ1-1, with TRBD1 matching 8 bases. The CDR3 is 15 amino acids. Germline CDR1 reads MGHRA; CDR2 reads YSYEKL. V shed 6 bases and J 3 bases; nucleotides not matched to a gene: 9. The CDR3, as DNA: TGCGCCAGCAGGCTAGGGAGCAGGGGGCACACTGAAGCTTTCTTT. This encodes CASRLGSRGHTEAFF.

The V call is TRBV20-1, the J call TRBJ2-7; 8 bases fit TRBD1. With V trimmed by 7 bases and J by 0 bases, 5 bases remained unmatched. CDR3 size: 13 residues. In germline, CDR1 is DFQATT, CDR2 SNEGSKA (reference sequence). The CDR3 is CSDDRGSSYEQYF. The CDR3 DNA is TGCAGTGACGACAGGGGTAGCTCCTACGAGCAGTACTTC.

This clonotype was seen more than once but under ten times. This sequence joins TRBV12-3 or TRBV12-4 and TRBJ2-3, with D perhaps TRBD1 or TRBD2 (5 bases each). The V and J ends lost 2 bases and 7 bases respectively, with 16 bases between them. The CDR3 covers 15 residues. The CDR3 here is CASSLLGVFTNTQYF. The CDR3 coding sequence is TGTGCCAGCAGTTTACTGGGGGTATTCACGAATACGCAGTATTTT.

The table lists this clonotype with a few counts. The rearrangement joins TRBV29-1 to TRBJ2-7; TRBD2 matches at 9 bases. The CDR3 spans 15 residues. J was trimmed by 1 base and V by 4 bases; bases with no gene match: 8. The germline V gene has CDR1 SQVTM and CDR2 ANQGSEA. CDR3 loop: CSVVGGGRASYEQYF. In nucleotides, the CDR3 is TGCAGCGTTGTGGGCGGCGGGAGGGCGTCCTACGAGCAGTACTTC.

This clonotype was detected a few times. The chain uses TRBV7-9 and TRBJ2-1; D may be TRBD1 or TRBD2 (7 bases each). V was shortened by 3 bases and J by 2 bases, with 14 bases between the two germline ends. The CDR3 loop spans 16 amino acids. Germline V gives CDR1 SEHNR, CDR2 FQNEAQ (reference sequence). In DNA, the CDR3 is TGTGCCAGCAGCTTCACAGGGGAGGGGGCCTACAATGAGCAGTTCTTC. It specifies CASSFTGEGAYNEQFF.

This clonotype turned up a few times. The gene calls are TRBV12-3 or TRBV12-4 and TRBJ1-1, with TRBD1 matching over 9 bases. CDR3 length: 13 amino acids. J gave up 7 bases and V 3 bases, and 3 bases lay outside the gene matches. The CDR3 region is CASSFGQGIEAFF. For the CDR3, the DNA is TGTGCCAGCAGTTTTGGACAGGGGATTGAAGCTTTCTTT.

V and J are TRBV14 and TRBJ2-2, with D possibly being TRBD1 or TRBD2 (5 bases each). The V end was cut by 5 bases, the J end by 14 bases, with 21 bases between. CDR3 size: 14 residues. Germline CDR1 SGHDN, CDR2 FVKESK. CDR3 in DNA: TGTGCCAGCAGCGGCCGGGACGACACTTTGGGCCTGTTTTTT. Protein sequence: CASSGRDDTLGLFF.

This clonotype occurred a few times. The CDR3 here is CSAKRGGASYEQYF. The CDR3 bases are TGCAGTGCTAAGCGAGGGGGGGCCTCCTACGAGCAGTACTTC. V and J are TRBV20-1 and TRBJ2-7; possible D gene TRBD2, 7 bases. The CDR3 is made up of 14 amino acids. Trimming shortened V by 4 bases and J by 0 bases, and 13 bases separated the two germline ends. CDR1 DFQATT and CDR2 SNEGSKA come from the germline V gene (reference sequence).

The chain uses TRBV7-8 and TRBJ2-1, with D maybe TRBD2 (5 bases). The germline gives CDR1 SGHVS, CDR2 FQNEAQ. This CDR3 is built from 15 residues. Deletions cut 6 bases from V and 3 bases from J, with 15 bases between. The CDR3 loop reads CASSPRGADYNEQFF. As DNA, the CDR3 is TGTGCCAGCAGTCCTCGCGGAGCGGACTACAATGAGCAGTTCTTC.

This clonotype has at least ten counts. The rearrangement joins TRBV7-9 to TRBJ2-1; the match to TRBD1 covers 10 bases. Germline V CDR1 and CDR2: SEHNR, FQNEAQ (reference sequence). CDR3 length: 15 residues. V trimming: 6 bases; J trimming: 6 bases; junction bases outside the gene matches: 8. For the CDR3, the DNA is TGTGCCAGCAGTTCCGGGACAGGGGTAGGCAATGAGCAGTTCTTC. Protein: CASSSGTGVGNEQFF. The variable domain in full, completed from reference TRBV7-9 and TRBJ2-1, reads DTGVSQNPRHKITKRGQNVTFRCDPISEHNRLYWYRQTLGQGPEFLTYFQNEAQLEKSRLLSDRFSAERPKGSFSTLEIQRTEQGDSAMYLCASSSGTGVGNEQFFGPGTRLTVL.

This clonotype was counted only a few times. The chain carries TRBV6-6 and TRBJ2-1, with 9 bases fitting TRBD2. The J segment lost 5 bases and the V segment lost 2 bases, leaving 4 bases of the junction unmatched. Germline V gene data show CDR1 as MNHNY and CDR2 as SVGAGI (reference sequence). The CDR3 consists of 15 residues. Here the CDR3 DNA reads TGTGCCAGCAGTTACGTGGCGGGAGGGGACAATGAGCAGTTCTTC. Its protein is CASSYVAGGDNEQFF.

CDR3 sequence: CASSYGRSTGNQPQHF. Written as DNA, the CDR3 is TGTGCCAGCAGTTACGGCCGGAGTACAGGTAATCAGCCCCAGCATTTT. The rearrangement joins TRBV6-2 or TRBV6-3 to TRBJ1-5; D possibly corresponds to TRBD1 (5 bases). The V gene lost 2 bases and the J gene lost 4 bases, with 15 bases spanning the gap. The CDR3 has 16 residues. Per germline, CDR1 MNHEY and CDR2 SVGEGT.

The chain recombines TRBV30 with TRBJ2-1, with 8 bases fitting TRBD2. The V segment lost 7 bases and the J segment 3 bases; nucleotides outside the gene matches: 8. Germline V gene data show CDR1 as GTSNPN and CDR2 as SVGIG (reference sequence). The CDR3 is 14 amino acids. CDR3 residues: CASDGGARYNEQFF. The CDR3 DNA sequence: TGTGCCTCCGACGGGGGGGCACGCTACAATGAGCAGTTCTTC.

This chain connects TRBV5-4 to TRBJ2-3; unclear D gene. CDR1 is SGHNT, CDR2 YYREEE, per germline (reference sequence). The CDR3 spans 20 residues. Trimming left V 0 bases short and J 4 bases short, with 27 bases between. Here the CDR3 reads CASSLGVEIDPSSFADTQYF. The CDR3 DNA is TGTGCCAGCAGCTTGGGGGTGGAGATAGACCCGTCGTCCTTCGCAGATACGCAGTATTTT.

The gene calls are TRBV7-2 and TRBJ2-3; 9 bases fit TRBD2. The CDR3 is 17 residues long. CDR1 is SGHTA, CDR2 FQGNSA, per germline. Trimming cost V 1 base and J 1 base; bases outside gene matches: 6. The CDR3 DNA reads TGTGCCAGCAGCTTAGATGAGGAGCGGGGGGGCACAGATACGCAGTATTTT. Protein: CASSLDEERGGTDTQYF.

This chain links TRBV10-3 with TRBJ2-7; 10 nucleotides line up with TRBD1. The J segment lost 3 bases and the V segment lost 6 bases, leaving 5 bases of the junction unmatched. This CDR3 has 14 residues. Germline loops: CDR1 ENHRY, CDR2 SYGVKD. The CDR3 loop is CAIRRGQGIYEQYF. CDR3 coding DNA: TGTGCCATCAGACGGGGACAGGGGATCTACGAGCAGTACTTC.

The chain couples TRBV2 to TRBJ2-4; TRBD1 might be the D (6 bases). The length of the CDR3 is 14 residues. Germline V lookup: CDR1 SNHLY, CDR2 FYNNEI. V was pared by 8 bases and J by 0 bases, with 11 bases between. The CDR3, as DNA: TGTGCCAGCCACCGAGGGGGAGCCAAAAACATTCAGTACTTC. Its translation: CASHRGGAKNIQYF.

The chain employs TRBV15 and TRBJ2-3; the match to TRBD2 covers 8 bases. Germline V lookup: CDR1 LNHNV, CDR2 YYDKDF (reference sequence). V lost 2 bases, J lost 8 bases, and 15 bases stayed unmatched. The CDR3 contains 17 residues. Written as DNA, the CDR3 is TGTGCCACCAGCAGAAGGACTAGCCGGCGGGGTGTGAGTACGCAGTATTTT. This translates into CATSRRTSRRGVSTQYF.

The chain has TRBV7-3 and TRBJ2-1; 7 bases are a match to TRBD2. Trimming removed 5 bases from V and 9 bases from J; junction bases left unmatched: 7. Germline V gene lookup returns CDR1 SGHTA and CDR2 FQGTGA. This CDR3 is 13 amino acids long. The CDR3 DNA sequence: TGTGCCAGCAGCGTGTCACTAGCGAGTGAGCAGTTCTTC. Protein: CASSVSLASEQFF.

The V and J genes are TRBV5-5 and TRBJ1-3; D gene unclear. CDR1 is SGHKS, CDR2 YYEKEE, per germline (reference sequence). The CDR3 is made up of 13 amino acids. V was pared by 1 base and J by 4 bases, with 6 bases between. The chain's CDR3 is CASSLPRGNTIYF. Written as DNA, the CDR3 is TGTGCCAGCAGCTTGCCCCGAGGAAACACCATATATTTT.

This clonotype was seen more than once but under ten times. This chain uses TRBV5-1 with TRBJ2-1; no definite D call. Germline lookup yields CDR1 SGHRS and CDR2 YFSETQ. The CDR3 length is 11 residues. V was pared by 7 bases and J by 7 bases, with 9 bases between. The CDR3 DNA is TGCGCCAGCCGTAAGGATAATGAGCAGTTCTTC. Translation: CASRKDNEQFF.

This clonotype turned up a few times. The chain links TRBV7-2 to TRBJ2-3, with D perhaps matching TRBD2 (5 bases). V was shortened by 5 bases and J by 6 bases, with 18 bases between the two germline ends. CDR1 and CDR2 (germline): SGHTA, FQGNSA. The CDR3 sequence is 15 residues long. CDR3 in DNA: TGTGCCAGCAGCGACCTCCCCTCCGGGGTGGATACGCAGTATTTT. Protein product: CASSDLPSGVDTQYF.

The chain uses TRBV12-3 or TRBV12-4 and TRBJ1-6; D is unresolved. This CDR3 is built from 13 residues. Trimming left V 5 bases short and J 13 bases short, with 15 bases between. CDR3 nucleotide sequence: TGTGCCAGCAGTCCCCGGGATGTTGGGCCCCTCCACTTT. Encoded protein: CASSPRDVGPLHF.

The chain links TRBV5-1 to TRBJ1-1; D unresolved. The CDR3 sequence is 13 residues long. The germline CDR1 and CDR2 sequences are SGHRS and YFSETQ. Trimming removed 4 bases from V and 2 bases from J, with 9 bases in between. CDR3 DNA sequence: TGCGCCAGCAGCAAGGGATACAACACTGAAGCTTTCTTT. This translates into CASSKGYNTEAFF.

V gene TRBV6-5 combines with J gene TRBJ1-1; D is unresolved. Germline V gene sequence: CDR1 MNHEY, CDR2 SVGAGI. The V end was cut by 2 bases, the J end by 10 bases, with 8 bases between. The length of the CDR3 is 11 residues. The CDR3 sequence is CASSYGNRAFF. The CDR3 DNA reads as TGTGCCAGCAGTTACGGAAACAGAGCTTTCTTT.